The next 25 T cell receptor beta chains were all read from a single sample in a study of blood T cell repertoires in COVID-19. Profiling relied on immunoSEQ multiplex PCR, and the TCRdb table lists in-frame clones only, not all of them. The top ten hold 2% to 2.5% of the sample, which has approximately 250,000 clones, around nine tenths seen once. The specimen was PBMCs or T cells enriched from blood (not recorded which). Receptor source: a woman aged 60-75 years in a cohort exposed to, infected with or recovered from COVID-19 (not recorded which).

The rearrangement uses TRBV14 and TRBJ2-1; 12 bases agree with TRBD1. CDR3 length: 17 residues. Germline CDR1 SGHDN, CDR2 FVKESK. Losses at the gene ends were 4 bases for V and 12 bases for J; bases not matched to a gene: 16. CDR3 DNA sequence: TGTGCCAGCAGCCCTCGGGACAGGGGGCGCATGAGAGGGGGGCAGTTCTTC. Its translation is CASSPRDRGRMRGGQFF.

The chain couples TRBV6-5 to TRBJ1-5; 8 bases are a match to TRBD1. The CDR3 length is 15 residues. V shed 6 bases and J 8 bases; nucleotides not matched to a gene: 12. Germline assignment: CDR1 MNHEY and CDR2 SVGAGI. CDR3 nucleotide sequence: TGTGCCAGCAGATCAGGGGGCGGCCAAGGGGAGCCCCAGCATTTT. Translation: CASRSGGGQGEPQHF.

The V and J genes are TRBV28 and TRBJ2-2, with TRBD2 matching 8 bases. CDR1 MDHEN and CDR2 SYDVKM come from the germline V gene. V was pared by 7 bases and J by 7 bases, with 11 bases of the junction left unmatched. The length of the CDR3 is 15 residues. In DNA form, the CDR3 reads TGTGCCAGCATCTCGGGAGGGGCGCGTGGCGGGGAGCTGTTTTTT. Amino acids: CASISGGARGGELFF.

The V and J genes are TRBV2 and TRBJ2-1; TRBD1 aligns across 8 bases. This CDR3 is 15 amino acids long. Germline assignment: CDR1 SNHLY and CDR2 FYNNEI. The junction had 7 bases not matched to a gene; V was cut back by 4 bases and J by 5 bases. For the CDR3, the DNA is TGTGCCAGCAGTGCTTTAGGACAGGGTAACAATGAGCAGTTCTTC. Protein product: CASSALGQGNNEQFF.

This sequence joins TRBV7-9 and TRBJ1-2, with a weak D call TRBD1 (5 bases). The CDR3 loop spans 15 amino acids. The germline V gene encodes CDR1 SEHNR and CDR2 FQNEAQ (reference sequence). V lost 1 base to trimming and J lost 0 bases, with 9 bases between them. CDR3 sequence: CASSLGTTANYGYTF. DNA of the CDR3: TGTGCCAGCAGCTTAGGGACGACAGCTAACTATGGCTACACCTTC.

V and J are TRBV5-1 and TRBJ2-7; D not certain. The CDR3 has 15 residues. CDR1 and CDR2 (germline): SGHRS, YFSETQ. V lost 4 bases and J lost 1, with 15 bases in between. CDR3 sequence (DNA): TGCGCCAGCAGCACAGAGTTATATGGTTCCTACGAGCAGTACTTC. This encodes CASSTELYGSYEQYF.

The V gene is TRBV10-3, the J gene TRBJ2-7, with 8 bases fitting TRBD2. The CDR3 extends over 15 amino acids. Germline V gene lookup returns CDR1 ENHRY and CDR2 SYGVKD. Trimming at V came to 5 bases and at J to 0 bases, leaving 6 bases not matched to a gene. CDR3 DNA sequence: TGTGCCATCAGTAATAGCGGGGCGAGCTCCTACGAGCAGTACTTC. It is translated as CAISNSGASSYEQYF.

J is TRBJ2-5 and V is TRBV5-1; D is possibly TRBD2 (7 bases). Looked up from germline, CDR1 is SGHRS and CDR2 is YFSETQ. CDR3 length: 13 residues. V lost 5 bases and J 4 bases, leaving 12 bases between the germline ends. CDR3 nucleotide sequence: TGCGCCAGCAGAGGGGGAGGGGGAGAGACCCAGTACTTC. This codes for CASRGGGGETQYF.

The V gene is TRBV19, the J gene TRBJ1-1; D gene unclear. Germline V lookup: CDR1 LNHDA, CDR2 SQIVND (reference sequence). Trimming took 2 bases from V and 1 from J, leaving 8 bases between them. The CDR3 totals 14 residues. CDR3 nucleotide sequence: TGTGCCAGTAGTATACGGGTGGGGAACACTGAAGCTTTCTTT. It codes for CASSIRVGNTEAFF.

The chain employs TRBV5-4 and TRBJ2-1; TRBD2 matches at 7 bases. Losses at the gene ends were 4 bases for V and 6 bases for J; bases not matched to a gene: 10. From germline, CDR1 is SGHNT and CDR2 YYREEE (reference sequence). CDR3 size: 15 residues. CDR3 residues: CASSRGASGSNEQFF. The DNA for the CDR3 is TGTGCCAGCAGCCGAGGGGCTAGCGGCTCCAATGAGCAGTTCTTC.

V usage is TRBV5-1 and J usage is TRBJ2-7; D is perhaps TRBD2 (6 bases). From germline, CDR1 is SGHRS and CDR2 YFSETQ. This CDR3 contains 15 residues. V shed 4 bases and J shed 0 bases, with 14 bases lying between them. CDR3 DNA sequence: TGCGCCAGCAGCCTGGATCGCGGGATCTCCTACGAGCAGTACTTC. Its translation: CASSLDRGISYEQYF.

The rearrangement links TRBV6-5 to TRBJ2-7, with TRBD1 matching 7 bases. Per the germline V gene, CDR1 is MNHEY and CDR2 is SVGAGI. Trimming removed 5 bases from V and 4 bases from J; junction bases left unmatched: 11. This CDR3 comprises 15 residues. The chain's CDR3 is CASSSYSTGWYEQYF. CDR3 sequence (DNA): TGTGCCAGCAGTAGCTACTCGACAGGGTGGTACGAGCAGTACTTC.

The CDR3 spells CASSGTGGRTEAFF. In DNA, the CDR3 is TGTGCCAGCAGTGGGACAGGGGGCAGGACTGAAGCTTTCTTT. V and J are TRBV28 and TRBJ1-1, with TRBD1 matching 12 bases. The CDR3 is 14 residues long. Germline V gene sequence: CDR1 MDHEN, CDR2 SYDVKM. J gave up 5 bases and V 5 bases, and 3 bases lay outside the gene matches.

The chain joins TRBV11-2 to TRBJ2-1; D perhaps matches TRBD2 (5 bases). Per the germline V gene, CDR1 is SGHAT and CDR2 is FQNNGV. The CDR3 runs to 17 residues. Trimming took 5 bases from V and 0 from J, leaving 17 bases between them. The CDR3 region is CASSPASSDLSYNEQFF. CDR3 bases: TGTGCCAGCAGCCCGGCTAGCTCGGACCTCTCCTACAATGAGCAGTTCTTC.

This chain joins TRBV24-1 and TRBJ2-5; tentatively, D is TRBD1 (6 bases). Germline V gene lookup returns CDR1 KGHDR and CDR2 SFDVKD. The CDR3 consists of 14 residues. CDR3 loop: CATRQAPDQETQYF. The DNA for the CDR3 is TGTGCGACTCGACAGGCCCCCGACCAAGAGACCCAGTACTTC.

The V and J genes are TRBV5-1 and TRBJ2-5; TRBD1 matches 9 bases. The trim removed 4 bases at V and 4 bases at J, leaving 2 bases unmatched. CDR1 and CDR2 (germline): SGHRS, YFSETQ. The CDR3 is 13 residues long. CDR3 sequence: CASSRDRAETQYF. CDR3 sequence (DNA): TGCGCCAGCAGCCGGGACAGGGCAGAGACCCAGTACTTC.

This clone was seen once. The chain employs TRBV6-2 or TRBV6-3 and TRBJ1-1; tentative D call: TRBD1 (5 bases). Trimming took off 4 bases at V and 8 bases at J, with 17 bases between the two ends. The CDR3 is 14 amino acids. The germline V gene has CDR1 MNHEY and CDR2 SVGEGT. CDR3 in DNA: TGTGCCAGCAGTTGGTCACAGGTATCTGGGGAAGCTTTCTTT. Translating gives CASSWSQVSGEAFF.

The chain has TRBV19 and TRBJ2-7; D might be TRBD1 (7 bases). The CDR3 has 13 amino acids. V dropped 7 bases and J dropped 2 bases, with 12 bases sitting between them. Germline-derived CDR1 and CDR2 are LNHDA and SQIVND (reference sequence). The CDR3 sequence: CASKQGGTYEQYF. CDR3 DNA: TGTGCCAGTAAGCAGGGGGGTACCTACGAGCAGTACTTC.

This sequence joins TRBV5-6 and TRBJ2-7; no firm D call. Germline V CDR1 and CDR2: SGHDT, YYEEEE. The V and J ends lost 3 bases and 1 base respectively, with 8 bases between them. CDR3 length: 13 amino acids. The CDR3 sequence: CASSSGASYEQYF. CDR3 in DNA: TGTGCCAGCAGCTCTGGAGCTTCCTACGAGCAGTACTTC.

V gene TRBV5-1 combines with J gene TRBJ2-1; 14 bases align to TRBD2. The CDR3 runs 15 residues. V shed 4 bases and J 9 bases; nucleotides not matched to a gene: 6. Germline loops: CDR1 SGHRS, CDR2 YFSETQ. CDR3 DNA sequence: TGCGCCAGCAGCGGCGGGACTAGCGGGAGTGGTGAGCAGTTCTTC. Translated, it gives CASSGGTSGSGEQFF. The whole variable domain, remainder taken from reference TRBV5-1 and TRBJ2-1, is KAGVTQTPRYLIKTRGQQVTLSCSPISGHRSVSWYQQTPGQGLQFLFEYFSETQRNKGNFPGRFSGRQFSNSRSEMNVSTLELGDSALYLCASSGGTSGSGEQFFGPGTRLTVL.

CDR3 sequence reads: CASTQLGTVYGYTF. The CDR3 bases are TGTGCCAGCACCCAACTGGGGACAGTCTATGGCTACACCTTC. The chain recombines TRBV6-6 with TRBJ1-2, with 7 nucleotides matching TRBD1. Germline trimming cut 7 bases from V and 4 bases from J; bases unmatched to any gene: 9. This CDR3 spans 14 amino acids. CDR1 and CDR2 (germline): MNHNY, SVGAGI (reference sequence).

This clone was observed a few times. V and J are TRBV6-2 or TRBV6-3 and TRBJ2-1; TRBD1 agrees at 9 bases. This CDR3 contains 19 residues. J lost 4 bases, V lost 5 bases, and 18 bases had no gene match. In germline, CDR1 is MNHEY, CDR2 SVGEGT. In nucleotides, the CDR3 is TGTGCCAGCAGTCCCCGACAGGGGGGTATTGGACGATTTTACAATGAGCAGTTCTTC. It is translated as CASSPRQGGIGRFYNEQFF.

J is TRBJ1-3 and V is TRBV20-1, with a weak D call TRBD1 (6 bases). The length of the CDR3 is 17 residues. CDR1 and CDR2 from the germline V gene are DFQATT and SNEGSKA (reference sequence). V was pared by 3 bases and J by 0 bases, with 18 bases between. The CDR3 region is CSASAGSGASSGNTIYF. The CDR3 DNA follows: TGCAGTGCTAGTGCGGGTTCAGGGGCAAGCTCTGGAAACACCATATATTTT.

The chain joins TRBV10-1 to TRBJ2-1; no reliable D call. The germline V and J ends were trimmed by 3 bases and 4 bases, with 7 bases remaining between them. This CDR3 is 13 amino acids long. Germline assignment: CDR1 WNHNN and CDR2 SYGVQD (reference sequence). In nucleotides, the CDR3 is TGCGCCAGCAGTGAAGGAGTTTACAATGAGCAGTTCTTC. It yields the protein CASSEGVYNEQFF.

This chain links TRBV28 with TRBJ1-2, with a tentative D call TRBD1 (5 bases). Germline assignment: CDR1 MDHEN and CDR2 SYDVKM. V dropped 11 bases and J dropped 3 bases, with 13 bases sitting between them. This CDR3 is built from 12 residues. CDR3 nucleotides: TGTGCCGCCAGGGCTAGGTACTATGGCTACACCTTC. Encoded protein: CAARARYYGYTF.